The clone carrying this TCR beta chain was counted a few times. Its antigen is as yet unknown. Looked up from germline, CDR1 is DFQATT and CDR2 is SNEGSKA (reference sequence). The CDR3 is made up of 14 amino acids. Trimming left V 1 base short and J 6 bases short, with 13 bases between. These data come from a study of post-analysis software for immune sequencing data. Study observations and caveats: A few TRBV segments occurring more often in patients than controls included TRBV5-6, TRBV5-1 and TRBV20-1. When the samples were clustered directly with F measure, those that had been prepared in the same batch showed strong co-clustering.

Researchers reported that TCR beta cDNA libraries carried unique molecular identifiers. TCRdb ran MiXCR on the PCR reads and lists one entry per CDR3 protein. The sample records about 400,000 distinct CDR3 sequences, roughly 38% being singletons. The source of this sequence is a girl between 10 and 17 years old with multiple sclerosis. V usage is TRBV20-1 and J usage is TRBJ2-1; tentatively, D is TRBD1 (5 bases). Sequencing was performed on blood. The CDR3: CSARAQGSSNEQFF. CDR3 in DNA: TGCAGTGCTAGAGCCCAGGGTAGTAGCAATGAGCAGTTCTTC.